The entry below describes one TCR beta chain. Enrollment shut out patients with autoimmune disease history or systemic immunosuppression. Germline CDR1 is SGHTS and CDR2 is YDEGEE. The CDR3 is 13 residues long. J lost 3 bases, V lost 6 bases, and 5 bases had no gene match. This entry belongs to a study of OX40 agonist ivuxolimab in advanced cancers. Libraries were prepared by immunoSEQ multiplex PCR; TCRdb keeps only in-frame clonotypes and omits some of them. The sample yields about 58,000 clones, 85% to 90% seen once. The receptor comes from an adult with an advanced solid tumor such as melanoma, head and neck, liver or kidney cancer. The chain combines TRBV5-8 with TRBJ1-2; 7 nucleotides align to TRBD1. The specimen comprised CD4+ or CD8+ T cells sorted from blood, sampled in a trial of the OX40 agonist ivuxolimab. Here the CDR3 reads CASTLTGHYGYTF. In DNA, the CDR3 is TGTGCCAGCACTCTGACAGGGCACTATGGCTACACCTTC.